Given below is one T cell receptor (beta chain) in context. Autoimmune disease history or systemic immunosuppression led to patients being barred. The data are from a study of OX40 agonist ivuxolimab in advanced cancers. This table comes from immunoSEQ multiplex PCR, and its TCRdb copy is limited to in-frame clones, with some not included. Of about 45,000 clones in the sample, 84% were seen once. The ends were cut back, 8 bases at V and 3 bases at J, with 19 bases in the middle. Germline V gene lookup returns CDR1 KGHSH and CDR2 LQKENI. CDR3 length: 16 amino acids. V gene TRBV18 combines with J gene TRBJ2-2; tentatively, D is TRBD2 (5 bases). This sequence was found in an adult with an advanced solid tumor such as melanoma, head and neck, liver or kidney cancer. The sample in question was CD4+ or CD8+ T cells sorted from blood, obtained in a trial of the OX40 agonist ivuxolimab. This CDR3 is CASTHQRQEDTGELFF. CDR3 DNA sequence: TGTGCCAGCACTCACCAGCGGCAGGAAGACACCGGGGAGCTGTTTTTT.